Reported below is one TCR beta chain. Its matching antigen is unknown. The data stem from a study of human T cells and chemical hapten exposure. Time point denoted: patch test 1, 2 weeks after DPC sensitization. As for treatment: therapeutic diphenylcyclopropenone sensitization with weekly scalp DPC. Within the library, unique molecular identifiers were attached to each individual cDNA molecule. TCRdb redid the calling of the RACE reads with MiXCR, one entry per CDR3 protein. This sample has approximately 82,000 distinct CDR3 sequences, with roughly a tenth found just once. The germline V gene has CDR1 SGHRS and CDR2 YFSETQ. V lost 4 bases to trimming and J lost 5 bases; unmatched junction nucleotides: 14. The CDR3 consists of 19 residues. Study-wide points: The number of TCRs above 1 in 1000 frequency did not change after DPC sensitization. Donors in the study had alopecia, meaning their immune response may differ from healthy people's.

This chain connects TRBV5-1 to TRBJ2-1; TRBD2 agrees at 14 bases. Sequencing used whole blood, obtained in connection with sensitization to the hapten diphenylcyclopropenone (DPC). The receptor's source is a man aged 35 to 55 with alopecia areata. Some clones in this sample may be carry-over from other donors' samples. This chain's CDR3 is CASSLGLAGVRTTHNEQFF. In nucleotides, the CDR3 is TGCGCCAGCAGCCTGGGACTAGCGGGAGTACGGACCACCCACAATGAGCAGTTCTTC.